Following are 26 T cell receptor beta chains from one sample sequenced in a study of CD8+CD57+ T cells in acquired aplastic anemia. In patients chosen for sequencing, flow cytometry had shown CD8+CD57+ cell expansion. Genomic DNA, the template, was used for profiling of the TCR beta VDJ and CDR3. TCRdb recomputed calls from the reads with MiXCR, one row per CDR3 protein. The sample lists about 200,000 distinct CDR3 sequences, over 40% occurring once. Sequencing was done on a sample of sorted CD4+, CD8+, or CD8+CD57+ T cells (not recorded which) from PBMCs. The origin of the receptors is a human donor with aplastic anemia.

The V call is TRBV20-1, the J call TRBJ1-2, with a possible D match to TRBD1 (6 bases). This CDR3 spans 12 amino acids. Germline CDR1 and CDR2: DFQATT and SNEGSKA (reference sequence). The CDR3 nucleotides read TGCAGCGCTTTAACGGGGGGCAGCGGCTACACCTTC. This translates into CSALTGGSGYTF.

This clonotype was counted ten times or more. The rearrangement uses TRBV20-1 and TRBJ1-3; D is uncertain. The germline V gene has CDR1 DFQATT and CDR2 SNEGSKA (reference sequence). The ends were cut back, 0 bases at V and 0 bases at J, with 9 bases in the middle. This CDR3 has 15 residues. In DNA form, the CDR3 reads TGCAGTGCTAGAGATCCTTGGAGCTCTGGAAACACCATATATTTT. This translates into CSARDPWSSGNTIYF.

A remark on this clonotype: One end of the junction does not line up with germline, which may come from a read error. The chain joins TRBV7-8 to TRBJ1-1; D not certain. The CDR3 has 12 residues. Per the germline V gene, CDR1 is SGHVS and CDR2 is FQNEAQ. The CDR3 DNA reads TGTGGCAGCAGTCTCTTGAACACTGAAGCTTTCTTT. It translates to CGSSLLNTEAFF.

At least ten counts were recorded for this clonotype. The rearrangement links TRBV7-9 to TRBJ2-1, with TRBD1 as a possible D gene (5 bases). This CDR3 is 15 amino acids long. The germline gives CDR1 SEHNR, CDR2 FQNEAQ (reference sequence). V was pared by 3 bases and J by 0 bases, with 9 bases between. CDR3 loop: CASSLFGASYNEQFF. The CDR3 nucleotides read TGTGCCAGCAGCTTGTTTGGGGCCTCCTACAATGAGCAGTTCTTC.

The J gene is TRBJ2-1, the V gene TRBV19; D uncertain. The germline CDR1 and CDR2 sequences are LNHDA and SQIVND (reference sequence). The V and J ends lost 3 bases and 4 bases respectively, with 10 bases between them. The CDR3 extends over 14 amino acids. The CDR3 coding sequence is TGTGCCAGTAGTATTGTCGCTGATTACAATGAGCAGTTCTTC. This codes for CASSIVADYNEQFF.

The chain has TRBV6-4 and TRBJ2-3; 9 bases map to TRBD2. There are 14 residues in the CDR3. Germline trimming cut 4 bases from V and 4 bases from J; bases unmatched to any gene: 3. Per the germline V gene, CDR1 is MRHNA and CDR2 is SNTAGT. CDR3 residues: CASSAAGGADTQYF. CDR3 coding DNA: TGTGCCAGCAGTGCGGCGGGGGGGGCAGATACGCAGTATTTT.

A word on this clonotype: Since a much larger clone is just one base distant, this may be a read error. CDR3: CASSPLRGLNNEQFF. The DNA for the CDR3 is TGCGCCAGCAGCCCTCTAAGGGGCTTGAACAATGAGCAGTTCTTC. The chain recombines TRBV4-1 with TRBJ2-1; D perhaps matches TRBD1 (5 bases). The CDR3 has 15 residues. Germline V gene data show CDR1 as MGHRA and CDR2 as YSYEKL. The germline V and J ends were trimmed by 4 bases and 5 bases, with 15 bases remaining between them.

The chain links TRBV29-1 to TRBJ2-1, with TRBD1 matching 7 bases. V lost 6 bases to trimming and J lost 7 bases; unmatched junction nucleotides: 12. CDR1 and CDR2 from the germline V gene are SQVTM and ANQGSEA. The CDR3 has 14 amino acids. The CDR3 protein is CSVGLIQGRNEQFF. The CDR3 bases are TGCAGCGTCGGCCTAATACAGGGGCGGAATGAGCAGTTCTTC.

The chain combines TRBV11-1 with TRBJ1-2; 7 positions match TRBD1. This CDR3 is 15 amino acids long. Trimming at V came to 3 bases and at J to 4 bases, leaving 8 bases not matched to a gene. Germline V gene data show CDR1 as SGHAT and CDR2 as FQDESV (reference sequence). Here the CDR3 reads CASSLVTGAGYGYTF. The CDR3 DNA is TGTGCCAGCAGCTTGGTAACAGGGGCGGGCTATGGCTACACCTTC. Complete variable domain (other parts from reference TRBV11-1 and TRBJ1-2): EAEVAQSPRYKITEKSQAVAFWCDPISGHATLYWYRQILGQGPELLVQFQDESVVDDSQLPKDRFSAERLKGVDSTLKIQPAELGDSAMYLCASSLVTGAGYGYTFGSGTRLTVV.

The chain has TRBV6-4 and TRBJ2-1, with 7 bases identical to TRBD1. Trimming at V came to 6 bases and at J to 9 bases, leaving 14 bases not matched to a gene. The CDR3 loop spans 15 amino acids. Germline CDR1 reads MRHNA; CDR2 reads SNTAGT. CDR3 in DNA: TGTGCCAGCAGCGGGGAGACAGGGCCGACGAGTGAGCAGTTCTTC. Protein: CASSGETGPTSEQFF.

V and J are TRBV15 and TRBJ1-1; D remains ambiguous. This CDR3 region has 13 residues. The germline V gene encodes CDR1 LNHNV and CDR2 YYDKDF (reference sequence). V lost 5 bases and J 3 bases, leaving 10 bases between the germline ends. The CDR3 DNA sequence: TGTGCCACCAGCCCTACGAGGGACACTGAAGCTTTCTTT. The encoded protein is CATSPTRDTEAFF.

This clonotype was seen many times. The rearrangement links TRBV4-2 to TRBJ2-3, with D unresolved. V was trimmed by 6 bases and J by 0 bases, leaving 10 bases between them. The CDR3 has 14 amino acids. In germline, CDR1 is LGHNA, CDR2 YNFKEQ. The CDR3 loop is CASRSHLSTDTQYF. CDR3 sequence (DNA): TGTGCCAGCAGGTCACACCTTAGCACAGATACGCAGTATTTT.

This clonotype was seen repeatedly, ten times or more. The chain combines TRBV5-1 with TRBJ2-1; 7 bases are a match to TRBD2. The CDR3 is 16 residues long. Germline CDR1 SGHRS, CDR2 YFSETQ. The V and J ends lost 4 bases and 1 base, in that order; junction bases with no gene match: 8. The CDR3 DNA reads TGCGCCAGCAGCCTATCTCTAGCGGCTTCCTACAATGAGCAGTTCTTC. Translation gives CASSLSLAASYNEQFF.

This clonotype was seen many times. The V call is TRBV30, the J call TRBJ1-6, with 9 bases aligning to TRBD1. This CDR3 has 13 amino acids. The V segment lost 2 bases and the J segment 15 bases; nucleotides outside the gene matches: 8. Germline CDR1 reads GTSNPN; CDR2 reads SVGIG (reference sequence). As DNA, the CDR3 is TGTGCCTGGAGTACGGGACAGGGAGCCCTCCTCCACTTT. It specifies CAWSTGQGALLHF.

Of note for this clonotype: Possible read error: a much larger clone is one base away. J is TRBJ2-1 and V is TRBV7-9; D is possibly TRBD2 (5 bases). Looked up from germline, CDR1 is SEHNR and CDR2 is FQNEAQ (reference sequence). CDR3 size: 16 residues. The V end lost 3 bases, the J end lost 5 bases, and 17 bases lay between the germline ends. The CDR3 nucleotides read TGTGCCAGCAGCTTTTCACTAGTGGGGTCTAACAATGAGCAGTTCTTC. Its translation is CASSFSLVGSNNEQFF.

This clonotype was picked up many times. The rearrangement uses TRBV6-1 and TRBJ1-4; D remains unclear. Between the trimmed V and J ends, which lost 2 bases and 4 bases, there was a span of 5 bases. Germline V gene lookup returns CDR1 MNHNS and CDR2 SASEGT. The CDR3 has 13 residues. CDR3: CASSESVNEKLFF. In DNA, the CDR3 is TGTGCCAGCAGTGAATCCGTTAATGAAAAACTGTTTTTT.

The chain employs TRBV7-6 and TRBJ2-7; 7 bases match TRBD1. Germline trimming cut 4 bases from V and 6 bases from J; bases unmatched to any gene: 6. The CDR3 runs 13 residues. Germline-derived CDR1 and CDR2 are SGHVS and FNYEAQ. The CDR3 DNA reads as TGTGCCAGCAGCTCAACGACAGGGCGCGAGCAGTACTTC. This sequence encodes CASSSTTGREQYF. The entire variable domain, with the rest obtained from reference TRBV7-6 and TRBJ2-7, is as follows: GAGVSQSPRYKVTKRGQDVALRCDPISGHVSLYWYRQALGQGPEFLTYFNYEAQQDKSGLPNDRFSAERPEGSISTLTIQRTEQRDSAMYRCASSSTTGREQYFGPGTRLTVT.

The chain carries TRBV10-3 and TRBJ2-5, with TRBD1 as a possible D gene (5 bases). Per germline, CDR1 ENHRY and CDR2 SYGVKD. This CDR3 region has 13 residues. The ends were cut back, 7 bases at V and 2 bases at J, with 11 bases in the middle. CDR3 sequence reads: CAITPGLQETQYF. The CDR3 DNA reads TGTGCCATCACCCCAGGGTTACAAGAGACCCAGTACTTC.

Only one count was recorded for this clonotype. A much larger clone is a single base away; this may be a read error. The chain is built from TRBV12-3 or TRBV12-4 and TRBJ2-2, with a tentative D call TRBD1 (6 bases). This CDR3 is 14 amino acids long. CDR3 DNA sequence: TGTGCCAGCAGTCGGCAGGGGTACACCGGGGAGCTGTCTTTT. As protein: CASSRQGYTGELSF.

This clonotype occurred many times. V is TRBV5-5 and J is TRBJ2-1; 8 bases are shared with TRBD1. This CDR3 region has 15 residues. Germline V gene lookup returns CDR1 SGHKS and CDR2 YYEKEE (reference sequence). The V segment lost 6 bases and the J segment 7 bases; nucleotides outside the gene matches: 12. The CDR3, as DNA: TGTGCCAGCATTTGGGCAGGGGGCTTTGAGAATGAGCAGTTCTTC. Its translation is CASIWAGGFENEQFF.

The table lists this clonotype with many counts. The gene calls are TRBV7-8 and TRBJ1-2; tentative D call: TRBD1 (5 bases). The CDR3 has 14 amino acids. Trimming pared 5 bases from V and 8 bases from J, leaving 18 bases between. Germline V CDR1 and CDR2: SGHVS, FQNEAQ. CDR3 residues: CASSPRTSGHGYTF. CDR3 bases: TGTGCCAGCAGCCCGAGGACCTCAGGGCACGGCTACACCTTC. Variable domain in full (rest from reference TRBV7-8 and TRBJ1-2): GAGVSQSPRYKVAKRGQDVALRCDPISGHVSLFWYQQALGQGPEFLTYFQNEAQLDKSGLPSDRFFAERPEGSVSTLKIQRTQQEDSAVYLCASSPRTSGHGYTFGSGTRLTVV.

This clonotype was observed at least ten times. This chain joins TRBV5-1 and TRBJ1-1; D gene unclear. CDR3 length: 15 amino acids. Germline values: CDR1 SGHRS, CDR2 YFSETQ. V was cut by 0 bases and J by 4 bases, with 13 bases left in between. The CDR3 region is CASSLAQAPGTEAFF. The CDR3, as DNA: TGCGCCAGCAGCTTGGCGCAGGCCCCAGGCACTGAAGCTTTCTTT.

V usage is TRBV7-8 and J usage is TRBJ1-1; 9 bases are a match to TRBD1. V shed 4 bases and J 5 bases; nucleotides not matched to a gene: 8. CDR3 size: 15 residues. Germline values: CDR1 SGHVS, CDR2 FQNEAQ. CDR3 nucleotide sequence: TGTGCCAGCAGCTCAGTACAGGGGGCGCTTACTGAAGCTTTCTTT. Translating it yields CASSSVQGALTEAFF.

This clonotype was counted many times. The chain joins TRBV5-8 to TRBJ2-3; 9 nucleotides match TRBD2. The CDR3 has 16 amino acids. V was clipped by 3 bases and J by 5 bases; unmatched bases: 10. Germline V CDR1 and CDR2: SGHTS, YDEGEE. The CDR3, as DNA: TGTGCCAGCAGCTCCCGCGGGGGGGCAGTGATAGATACGCAGTATTTT. This gives the protein CASSSRGGAVIDTQYF.

This clonotype was seen more than once but under ten times. The chain couples TRBV5-1 to TRBJ1-2, with 7 nucleotides matching TRBD1. Germline V gene lookup returns CDR1 SGHRS and CDR2 YFSETQ. The CDR3 has 15 residues. Trimming at V came to 4 bases and at J to 2 bases, leaving 8 bases not matched to a gene. The CDR3 DNA is TGCGCCAGCAGCCAGTACGGGACAGCGAACTATGGCTACACCTTC. Its translation: CASSQYGTANYGYTF. The full variable domain, its missing parts supplied by reference TRBV5-1 and TRBJ1-2, is KAGVTQTPRYLIKTRGQQVTLSCSPISGHRSVSWYQQTPGQGLQFLFEYFSETQRNKGNFPGRFSGRQFSNSRSEMNVSTLELGDSALYLCASSQYGTANYGYTFGSGTRLTVV.

The chain has TRBV2 and TRBJ1-2; 8 bases are a match to TRBD1. This CDR3 has 13 residues. V trimming: 4 bases; J trimming: 5 bases; junction bases outside the gene matches: 3. Germline V CDR1 and CDR2: SNHLY, FYNNEI. In DNA, the CDR3 is TGTGCCAGCAGTGGACAGGGGACTTATGGCTACACCTTC. Its translation is CASSGQGTYGYTF. Variable domain in full (rest from reference TRBV2 and TRBJ1-2): EPEVTQTPSHQVTQMGQEVILRCVPISNHLYFYWYRQILGQKVEFLVSFYNNEISEKSEIFDDQFSVERPDGSNFTLKIRSTKLEDSAMYFCASSGQGTYGYTFGSGTRLTVV.